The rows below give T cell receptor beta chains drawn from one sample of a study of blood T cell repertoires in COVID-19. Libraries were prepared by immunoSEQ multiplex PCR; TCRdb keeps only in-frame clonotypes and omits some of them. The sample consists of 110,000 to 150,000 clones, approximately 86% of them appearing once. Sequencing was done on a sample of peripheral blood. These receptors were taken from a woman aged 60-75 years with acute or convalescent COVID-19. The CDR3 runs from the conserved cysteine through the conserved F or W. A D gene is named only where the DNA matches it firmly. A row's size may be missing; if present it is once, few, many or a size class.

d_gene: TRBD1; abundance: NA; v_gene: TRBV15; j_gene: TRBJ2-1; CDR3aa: CATSRGGQGRNEQFF
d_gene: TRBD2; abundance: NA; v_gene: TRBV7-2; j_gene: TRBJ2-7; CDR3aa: CASSSRTSGKGEQYF
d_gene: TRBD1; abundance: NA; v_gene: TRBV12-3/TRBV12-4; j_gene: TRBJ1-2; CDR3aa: CASSRDSVDGYTF
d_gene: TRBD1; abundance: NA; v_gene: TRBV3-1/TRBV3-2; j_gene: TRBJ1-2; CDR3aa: CASSQGTGKTF
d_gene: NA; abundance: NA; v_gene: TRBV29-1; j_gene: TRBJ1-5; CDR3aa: CSVVETGNQPQHF
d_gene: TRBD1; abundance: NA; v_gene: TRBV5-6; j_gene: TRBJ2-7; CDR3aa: CASSTGTGDEQYF
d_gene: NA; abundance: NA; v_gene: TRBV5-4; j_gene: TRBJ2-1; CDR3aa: CASSFTGYNEQFF
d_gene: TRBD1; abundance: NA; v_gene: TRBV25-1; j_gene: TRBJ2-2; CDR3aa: CASSERTGGWGGELFF
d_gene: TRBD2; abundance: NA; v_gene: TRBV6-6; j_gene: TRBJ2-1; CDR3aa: CASSYSGEGEQFF
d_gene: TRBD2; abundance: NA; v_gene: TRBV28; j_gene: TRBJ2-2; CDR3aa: CASSPSGRYTGELFF
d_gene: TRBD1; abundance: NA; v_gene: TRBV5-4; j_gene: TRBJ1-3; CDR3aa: CASSPGGTGNTIYF
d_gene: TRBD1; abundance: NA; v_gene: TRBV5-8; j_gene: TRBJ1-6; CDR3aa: CASSRTGEDNSPLHF
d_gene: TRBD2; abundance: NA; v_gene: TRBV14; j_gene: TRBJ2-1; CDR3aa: CASSQVGLARYNEQFF
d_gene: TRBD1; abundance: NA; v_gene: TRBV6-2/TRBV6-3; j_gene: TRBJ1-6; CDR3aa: CASSYSRQGNSPLHF
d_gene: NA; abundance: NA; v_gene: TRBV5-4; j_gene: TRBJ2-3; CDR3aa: CASSLGGTDTQYF
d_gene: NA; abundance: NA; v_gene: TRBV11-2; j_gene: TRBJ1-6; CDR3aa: CASSLRRGQNSPLHF
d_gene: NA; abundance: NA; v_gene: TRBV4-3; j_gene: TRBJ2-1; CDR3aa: CASSQASGGAGNEQFF
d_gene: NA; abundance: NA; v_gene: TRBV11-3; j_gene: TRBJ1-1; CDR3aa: CASSLDPDLGVVNTEAFF
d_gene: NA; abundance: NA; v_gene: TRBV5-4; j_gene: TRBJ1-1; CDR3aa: CASSPGGSRINTEAFF
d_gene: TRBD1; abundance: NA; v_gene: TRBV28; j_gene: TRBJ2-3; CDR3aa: CASRAGTGWGDTQYF
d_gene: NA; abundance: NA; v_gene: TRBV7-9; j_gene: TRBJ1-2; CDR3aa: CASSPTGSYGYTF
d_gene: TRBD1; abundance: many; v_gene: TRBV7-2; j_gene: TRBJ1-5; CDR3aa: CASSAGTGRINQPQHF
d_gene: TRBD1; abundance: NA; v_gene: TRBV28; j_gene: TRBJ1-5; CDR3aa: CASSSWTGSYSNQPQHF
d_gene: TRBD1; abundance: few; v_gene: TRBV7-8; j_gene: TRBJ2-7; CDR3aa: CASSPLWAGGTEQYF
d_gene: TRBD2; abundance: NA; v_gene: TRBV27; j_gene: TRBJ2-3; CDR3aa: CASRIAGGWRDTQYF
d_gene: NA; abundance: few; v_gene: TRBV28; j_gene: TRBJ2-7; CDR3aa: CASLASVYEQYF
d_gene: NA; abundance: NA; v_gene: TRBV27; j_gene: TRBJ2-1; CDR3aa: CASSRGNEQFF